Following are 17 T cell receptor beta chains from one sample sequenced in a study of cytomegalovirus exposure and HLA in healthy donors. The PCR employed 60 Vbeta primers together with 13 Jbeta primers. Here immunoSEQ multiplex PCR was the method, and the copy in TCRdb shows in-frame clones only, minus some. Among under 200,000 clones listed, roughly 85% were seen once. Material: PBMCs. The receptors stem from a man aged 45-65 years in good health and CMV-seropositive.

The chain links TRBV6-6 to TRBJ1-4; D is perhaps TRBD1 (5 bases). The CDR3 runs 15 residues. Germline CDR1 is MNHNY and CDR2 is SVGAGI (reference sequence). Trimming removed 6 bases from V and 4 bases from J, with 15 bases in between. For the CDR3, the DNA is TGTGCCAGCAGCCACCAACTCCAGGGTAATGAAAAACTGTTTTTT. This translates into CASSHQLQGNEKLFF.

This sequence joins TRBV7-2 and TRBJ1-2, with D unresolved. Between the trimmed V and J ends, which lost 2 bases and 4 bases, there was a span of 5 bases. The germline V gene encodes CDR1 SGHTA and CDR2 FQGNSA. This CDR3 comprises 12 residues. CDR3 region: CASSLRSYGYTF. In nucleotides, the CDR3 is TGTGCCAGCAGCTTACGGAGCTATGGCTACACCTTC.

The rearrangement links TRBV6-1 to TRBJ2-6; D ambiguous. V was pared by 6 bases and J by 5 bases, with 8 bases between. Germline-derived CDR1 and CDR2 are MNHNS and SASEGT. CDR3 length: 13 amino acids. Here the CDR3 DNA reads TGTGCCAGCAGCCTAACGAGGGCCAACGTCCTGACTTTC. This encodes CASSLTRANVLTF.

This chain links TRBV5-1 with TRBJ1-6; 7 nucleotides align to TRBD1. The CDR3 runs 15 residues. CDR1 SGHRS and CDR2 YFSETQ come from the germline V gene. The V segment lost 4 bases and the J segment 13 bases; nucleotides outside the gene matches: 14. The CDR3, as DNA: TGCGCCAGCAGCCTCCTCGGGACAGCCGGTTCTCCCCTCCACTTT. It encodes CASSLLGTAGSPLHF.

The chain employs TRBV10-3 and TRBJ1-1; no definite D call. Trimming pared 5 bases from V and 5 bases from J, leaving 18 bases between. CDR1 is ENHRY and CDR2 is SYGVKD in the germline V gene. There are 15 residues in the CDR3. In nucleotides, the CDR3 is TGTGCCATCAGTCCTAAGACCAGCGGTAAAACTGAAGCTTTCTTT. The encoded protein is CAISPKTSGKTEAFF.

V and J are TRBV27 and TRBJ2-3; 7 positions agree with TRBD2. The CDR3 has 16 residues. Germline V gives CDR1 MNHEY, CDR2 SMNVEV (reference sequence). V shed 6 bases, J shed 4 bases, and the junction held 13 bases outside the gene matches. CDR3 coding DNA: TGTGCCAGCAGACCCCTTGTGCGGGGGTTTGCAGATACGCAGTATTTT. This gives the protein CASRPLVRGFADTQYF.

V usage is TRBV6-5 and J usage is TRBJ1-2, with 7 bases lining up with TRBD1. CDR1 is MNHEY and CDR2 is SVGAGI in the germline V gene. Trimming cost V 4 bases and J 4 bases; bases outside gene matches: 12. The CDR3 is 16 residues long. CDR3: CASSCSTQGKVYGYTF. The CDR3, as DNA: TGTGCCAGCAGTTGCTCGACACAGGGGAAGGTCTATGGCTACACCTTC.

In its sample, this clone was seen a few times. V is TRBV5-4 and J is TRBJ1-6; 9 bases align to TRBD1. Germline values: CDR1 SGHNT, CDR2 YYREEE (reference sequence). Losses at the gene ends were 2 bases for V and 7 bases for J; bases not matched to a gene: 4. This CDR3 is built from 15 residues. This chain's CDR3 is CASSLDRGKNSPLHF. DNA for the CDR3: TGTGCCAGCAGCTTAGACAGGGGGAAGAATTCACCCCTCCACTTT.

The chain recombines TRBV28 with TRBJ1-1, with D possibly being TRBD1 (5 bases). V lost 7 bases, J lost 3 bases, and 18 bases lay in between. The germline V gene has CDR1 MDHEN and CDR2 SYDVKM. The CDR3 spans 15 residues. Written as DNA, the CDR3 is TGTGCCAGCACCCAAGGCCGACAGCTAGACACTGAAGCTTTCTTT. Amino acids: CASTQGRQLDTEAFF.

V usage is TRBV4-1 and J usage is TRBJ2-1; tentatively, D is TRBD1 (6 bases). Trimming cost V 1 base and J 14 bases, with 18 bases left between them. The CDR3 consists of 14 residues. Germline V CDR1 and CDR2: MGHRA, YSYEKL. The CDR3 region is CASSQVSGTMREFF. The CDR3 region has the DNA TGCGCCAGCAGCCAAGTTTCGGGGACAATGAGGGAGTTCTTC.

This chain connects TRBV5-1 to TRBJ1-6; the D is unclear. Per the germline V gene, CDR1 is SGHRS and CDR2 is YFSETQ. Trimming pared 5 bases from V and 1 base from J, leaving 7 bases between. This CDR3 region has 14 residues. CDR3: CASRGGSYNSPLHF. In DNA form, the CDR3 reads TGCGCCAGCAGGGGAGGATCCTATAATTCACCCCTCCACTTT.

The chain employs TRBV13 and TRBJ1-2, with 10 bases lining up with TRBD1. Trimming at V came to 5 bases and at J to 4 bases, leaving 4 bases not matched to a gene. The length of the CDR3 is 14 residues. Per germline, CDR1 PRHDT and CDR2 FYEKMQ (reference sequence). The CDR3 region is CASSLGTGVYGYTF. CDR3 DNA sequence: TGTGCCAGCAGCCTTGGGACAGGGGTCTATGGCTACACCTTC.

For the CDR3, the DNA is TGCGCCAGCAGCCAAAGGGCGGGCGGGGAGCTGTTTTTT. Residues: CASSQRAGGELFF. The rearrangement joins TRBV4-1 to TRBJ2-2, with D possibly TRBD2 on 5 matching bases. CDR1 and CDR2 from the germline V gene are MGHRA and YSYEKL. The CDR3 length is 13 residues. The V end lost 2 bases, the J end lost 7 bases, and 8 bases lay between the germline ends.

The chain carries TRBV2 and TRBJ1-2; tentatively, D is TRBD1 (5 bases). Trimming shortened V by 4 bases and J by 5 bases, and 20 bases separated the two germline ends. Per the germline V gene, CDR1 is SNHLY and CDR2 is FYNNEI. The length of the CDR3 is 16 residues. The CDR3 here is CASSGTSLGREYGYTF. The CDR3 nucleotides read TGTGCCAGCAGTGGGACGTCTCTGGGACGGGAGTATGGCTACACCTTC.

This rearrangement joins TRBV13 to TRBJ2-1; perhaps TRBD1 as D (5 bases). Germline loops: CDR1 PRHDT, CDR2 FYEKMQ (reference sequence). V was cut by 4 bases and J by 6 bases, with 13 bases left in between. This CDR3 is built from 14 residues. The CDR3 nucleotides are TGTGCCAGCAGCTCATCAGGGCCCTCCAATGAGCAGTTCTTC. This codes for CASSSSGPSNEQFF.

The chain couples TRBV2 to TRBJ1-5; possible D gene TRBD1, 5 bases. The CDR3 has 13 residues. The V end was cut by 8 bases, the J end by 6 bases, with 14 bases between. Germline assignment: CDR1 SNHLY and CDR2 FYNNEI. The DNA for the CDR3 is TGTGCCAGCGTTTTCGGGGGAGGTCAGCCCCAGCATTTT. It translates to CASVFGGGQPQHF.

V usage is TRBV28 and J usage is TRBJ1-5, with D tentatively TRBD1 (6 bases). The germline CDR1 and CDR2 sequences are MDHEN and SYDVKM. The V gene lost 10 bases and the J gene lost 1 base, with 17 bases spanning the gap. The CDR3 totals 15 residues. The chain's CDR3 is CAILDSLKSNQPQHF. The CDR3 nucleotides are TGTGCCATCTTGGACAGCCTGAAGAGCAATCAGCCCCAGCATTTT.